The 14 T cell receptor beta chains reported below all come from one sample, sequenced in a study of CD8+CD57+ T cells in acquired aplastic anemia. The authors sequenced patients whose flow cytometry had shown CD8+CD57+ cell expansion. Genomic DNA templated the TCR beta VDJ and CDR3 profiling. Each CDR3 protein gets one entry after TCRdb re-called the reads with MiXCR. The table has about 160,000 distinct CDR3 sequences, 40% to 55% seen once. The source material was sorted CD4+, CD8+, or CD8+CD57+ T cells (not recorded which) from PBMCs. The receptor source for this set is a human donor with aplastic anemia.

This chain links TRBV6-6 with TRBJ1-1, with TRBD1 as a possible D gene (5 bases). Germline CDR1 MNHNY, CDR2 SVGAGI (reference sequence). The CDR3 length is 15 residues. Trimming cost V 2 bases and J 1 base, with 11 bases left between them. The DNA for the CDR3 is TGTGCCAGCAGTTACACCGGGGGGGGGAACACTGAAGCTTTCTTT. It yields the protein CASSYTGGGNTEAFF.

J is TRBJ2-1 and V is TRBV7-6; no definite D call. V was cut by 4 bases and J by 5 bases, with 9 bases left in between. Per the germline V gene, CDR1 is SGHVS and CDR2 is FNYEAQ. The CDR3 has 13 amino acids. CDR3 sequence (DNA): TGTGCCAGCAGCTGGCAGGCCGACAATGAGCAGTTCTTC. Its translation: CASSWQADNEQFF.

This clonotype was counted only a few times. CDR3 protein: CAWRKEGILNTEAFF. The CDR3 coding sequence is TGTGCCTGGAGGAAAGAGGGGATTTTGAACACTGAAGCTTTCTTT. The chain uses TRBV30 and TRBJ1-1, with D tentatively TRBD1 (5 bases). CDR3 length equals 15 residues. Between the trimmed V and J ends, which lost 3 bases and 0 bases, there was a span of 14 bases. Germline CDR1 and CDR2: GTSNPN and SVGIG (reference sequence). The full variable domain, in which reference TRBV30 and TRBJ1-1 provide the parts outside the CDR3, is SQTIHQWPATLVQPVGSPLSLECTVEGTSNPNLYWYRQAAGRGLQLLFYSVGIGQISSEVPQNLSASRPQDRQFILSSKKLLLSDSGFYLCAWRKEGILNTEAFFGQGTRLTVV.

Notes on this clonotype: This sequence may be a read error, since a much larger clone differs from it by one base. This rearrangement joins TRBV29-1 to TRBJ2-4, with 7 bases aligning to TRBD1. This CDR3 has 18 amino acids. V dropped 5 bases and J dropped 6; count of bases not matched to a gene: 22. Germline V gene sequence: CDR1 SQVTM, CDR2 ANQGSEA. CDR3: CSVIIPSSQQGPLNIQYF. The DNA of the CDR3 is TGCAGCGTTATCATCCCCTCCTCACAACAGGGGCCACTAAACATTCAGTACTTC.

This clonotype was found many times. The chain combines TRBV5-5 with TRBJ2-7; TRBD1 matches 7 bases. The ends lost 0 bases at V and 0 bases at J; junction bases unmatched: 3. Germline CDR1 SGHKS, CDR2 YYEKEE (reference sequence). This CDR3 spans 15 amino acids. DNA for the CDR3: TGTGCCAGCAGCTTGGTGGGACAGAGCTCCTACGAGCAGTACTTC. It translates to CASSLVGQSSYEQYF.

This clonotype was observed a few times. V gene TRBV7-8 combines with J gene TRBJ1-1; no firm D call. CDR1 is SGHVS, CDR2 FQNEAQ, per germline. Trimming pared 2 bases from V and 8 bases from J, leaving 9 bases between. The CDR3 covers 12 residues. The CDR3 DNA is TGTGCCAGCAGCTTATCTCGTTGGGAAGCTTTCTTT. It specifies CASSLSRWEAFF. Supplemented by reference TRBV7-8 and TRBJ1-1, the full variable domain reads GAGVSQSPRYKVAKRGQDVALRCDPISGHVSLFWYQQALGQGPEFLTYFQNEAQLDKSGLPSDRFFAERPEGSVSTLKIQRTQQEDSAVYLCASSLSRWEAFFGQGTRLTVV.

J is TRBJ2-7 and V is TRBV4-2; D unclear. The V gene's germline CDR1 is LGHNA and CDR2 YNFKEQ. The CDR3 runs to 11 residues. Trimming cost V 1 base and J 6 bases, with 4 bases left between them. CDR3 in DNA: TGTGCCAGCAGCCAAGGGTTCGAGCAGTACTTC. This gives the protein CASSQGFEQYF.

The chain employs TRBV20-1 and TRBJ2-1; 8 bases are shared with TRBD1. The CDR3 is 15 residues long. Trimming took 4 bases from V and 12 from J; bases not matched to a gene: 17. Germline CDR1 is DFQATT and CDR2 is SNEGSKA (reference sequence). The CDR3 coding sequence is TGCAGTGCTACCCATGGTGACAGGGGTGTGGGTGGGCAGTTCTTC. Its protein product is CSATHGDRGVGGQFF.

The genes are TRBV7-6 and TRBJ2-2; maybe TRBD1 (6 bases). Germline assignment: CDR1 SGHVS and CDR2 FNYEAQ. The CDR3 extends over 17 amino acids. V lost 3 bases to trimming and J lost 1 base, with 15 bases between them. CDR3 loop: CASSFPTGWENTGELFF. In DNA, the CDR3 is TGTGCCAGCAGCTTCCCCACAGGGTGGGAGAACACCGGGGAGCTGTTTTTT. Drawing the rest from reference TRBV7-6 and TRBJ2-2, the complete variable domain is GAGVSQSPRYKVTKRGQDVALRCDPISGHVSLYWYRQALGQGPEFLTYFNYEAQQDKSGLPNDRFSAERPEGSISTLTIQRTEQRDSAMYRCASSFPTGWENTGELFFGEGSRLTVL.

The V call is TRBV19, the J call TRBJ1-2; the D gene is possibly TRBD1 (5 bases). The CDR3 extends over 14 amino acids. Trimming took off 2 bases at V and 4 bases at J, with 11 bases between the two ends. Germline CDR1 LNHDA, CDR2 SQIVND (reference sequence). The CDR3 loop is CASSIQGVGYGYTF. In DNA, the CDR3 is TGTGCCAGTAGTATACAGGGTGTTGGCTATGGCTACACCTTC.

Turning to this clonotype: A read error may be the cause here, since a much bigger clone is one base away. The conserved phenylalanine or tryptophan is not found at the CDR3 terminus, so this likely reflects a read error. V and J are TRBV7-2 and TRBJ1-3; D unclear. The germline CDR1 and CDR2 sequences are SGHTA and FQGNSA. V lost 4 bases and J 1 base, leaving 8 bases between the germline ends. The CDR3 totals 14 residues. The CDR3 loop is CASSSQSSGNTIYL. The DNA of the CDR3 is TGTGCCAGCAGCTCGCAGTCGTCTGGAAACACCATATATCTT.

A few counts support this clonotype. This may stem from a read error, because a much larger clone lies one nucleotide away. This chain joins TRBV20-1 and TRBJ2-1; 7 nucleotides line up with TRBD2. The CDR3 sequence is 16 residues long. Germline CDR1 DFQATT, CDR2 SNEGSKA (reference sequence). The DNA of the CDR3 is TGCAGTGCCCCACCACTAGCGCTTTTCTCCTGCAATGAGCAGTTCTTC. It translates to CSAPPLALFSCNEQFF.

This chain joins TRBV2 and TRBJ2-7, with 9 bases aligning to TRBD1. After removal of 4 bases from V and 0 bases from J, the junction contained 4 bases not matched to a gene. The CDR3 has 15 amino acids. Germline V gives CDR1 SNHLY, CDR2 FYNNEI. Here the CDR3 reads CASSGTGADSYEQYF. CDR3 DNA sequence: TGTGCCAGCAGTGGGACAGGGGCTGACTCCTACGAGCAGTACTTC.

This clonotype has ten or more counts. J is TRBJ2-5 and V is TRBV5-1, with 8 nucleotides matching TRBD1. This CDR3 spans 14 amino acids. J gave up 2 bases and V 4 bases, and 4 bases lay outside the gene matches. Germline CDR1 and CDR2: SGHRS and YFSETQ. CDR3 loop: CASSLDRGQETQYF. CDR3 sequence (DNA): TGCGCCAGCAGCCTCGACAGGGGTCAAGAGACCCAGTACTTC.